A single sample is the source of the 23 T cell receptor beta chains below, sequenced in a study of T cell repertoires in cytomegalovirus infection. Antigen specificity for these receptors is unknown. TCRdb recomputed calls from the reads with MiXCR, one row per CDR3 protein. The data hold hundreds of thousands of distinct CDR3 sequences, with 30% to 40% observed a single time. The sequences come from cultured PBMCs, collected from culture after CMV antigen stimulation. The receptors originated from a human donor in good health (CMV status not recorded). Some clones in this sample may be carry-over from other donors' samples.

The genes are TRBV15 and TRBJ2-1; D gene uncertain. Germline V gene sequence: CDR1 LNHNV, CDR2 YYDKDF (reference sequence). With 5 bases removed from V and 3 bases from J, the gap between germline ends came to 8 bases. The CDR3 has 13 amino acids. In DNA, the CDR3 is TGTGCCACCAGCGGAATAGGCTACAATGAGCAGTTCTTC. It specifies CATSGIGYNEQFF.

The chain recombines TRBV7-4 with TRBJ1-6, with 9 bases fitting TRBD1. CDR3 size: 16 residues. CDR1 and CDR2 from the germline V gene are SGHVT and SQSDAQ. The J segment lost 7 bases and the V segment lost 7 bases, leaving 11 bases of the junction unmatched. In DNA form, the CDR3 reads TGTGCCAGCAATGAGGTTAAGACAGGGGGGAATTCACCCCTCCACTTT. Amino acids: CASNEVKTGGNSPLHF. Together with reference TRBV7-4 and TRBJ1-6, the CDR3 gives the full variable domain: GAGVSQSPRYKVAKRGRDVALRCDSISGHVTLYWYRQTLGQGSEVLTYSQSDAQRDKSGRPSGRFSAERPERSVSTLKIQRTEQGDSAVYLCASNEVKTGGNSPLHFGNGTRLTVT.

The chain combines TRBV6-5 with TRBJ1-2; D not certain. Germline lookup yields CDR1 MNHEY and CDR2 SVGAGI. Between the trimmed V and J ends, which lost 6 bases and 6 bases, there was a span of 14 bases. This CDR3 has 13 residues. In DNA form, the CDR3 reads TGTGCCAGCAGCGACGGGTTGGTTAATGGCTACACCTTC. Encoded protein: CASSDGLVNGYTF.

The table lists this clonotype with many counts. The CDR3 loop is CASSRYGGQSPNEKLFF. The CDR3 DNA sequence: TGTGCCAGCAGTCGATACGGAGGACAGTCTCCTAATGAAAAACTGTTTTTT. The V gene is TRBV7-2, the J gene TRBJ1-4, with TRBD1 as a possible D gene (6 bases). CDR3 length: 17 residues. Trimming removed 6 bases from V and 3 bases from J, with 20 bases in between. The germline CDR1 and CDR2 sequences are SGHTA and FQGNSA.

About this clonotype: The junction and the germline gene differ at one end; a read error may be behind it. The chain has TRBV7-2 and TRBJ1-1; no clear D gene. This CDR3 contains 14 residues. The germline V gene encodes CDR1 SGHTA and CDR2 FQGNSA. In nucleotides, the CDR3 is TGTGCCAGCAGCTTCAGAGACCTGGTCACTGAAGCTCTCTTT. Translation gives CASSFRDLVTEALF.

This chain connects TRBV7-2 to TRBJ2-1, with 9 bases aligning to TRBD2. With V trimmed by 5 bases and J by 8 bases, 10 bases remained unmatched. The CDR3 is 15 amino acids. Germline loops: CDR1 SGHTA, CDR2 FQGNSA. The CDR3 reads CASSPLWRGGDEQFF. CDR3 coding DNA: TGTGCCAGCAGCCCGCTCTGGCGGGGGGGCGATGAGCAGTTCTTC.

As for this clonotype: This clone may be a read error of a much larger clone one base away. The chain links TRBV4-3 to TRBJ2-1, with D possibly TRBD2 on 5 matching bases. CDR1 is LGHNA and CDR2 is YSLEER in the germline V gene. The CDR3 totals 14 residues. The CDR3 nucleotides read TGCGCCAGCGGCCAAGAAACTAGTATCCAGGAGCAGTTCTTC. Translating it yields CASGQETSIQEQFF.

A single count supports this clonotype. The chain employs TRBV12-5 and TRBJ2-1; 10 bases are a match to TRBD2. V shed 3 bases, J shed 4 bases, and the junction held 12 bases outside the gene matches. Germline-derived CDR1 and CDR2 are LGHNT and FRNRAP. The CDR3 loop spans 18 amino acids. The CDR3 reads CASGFTGASGSSYNEQFF. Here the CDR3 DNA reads TGTGCTAGTGGTTTTACCGGGGCTAGCGGGAGCTCTTACAATGAGCAGTTCTTC.

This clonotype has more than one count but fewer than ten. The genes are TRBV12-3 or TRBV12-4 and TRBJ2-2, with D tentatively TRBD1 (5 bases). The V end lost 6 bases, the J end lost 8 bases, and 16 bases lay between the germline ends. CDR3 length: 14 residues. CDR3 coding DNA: TGTGCCAGCAGGGGTCAACAGGTTCTGGGGGAGCTGTTTTTT. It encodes CASRGQQVLGELFF.

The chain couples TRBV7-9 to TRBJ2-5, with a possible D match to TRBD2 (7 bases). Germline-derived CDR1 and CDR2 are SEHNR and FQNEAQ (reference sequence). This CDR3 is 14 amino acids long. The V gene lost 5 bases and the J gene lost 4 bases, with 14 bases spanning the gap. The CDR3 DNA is TGTGCCAGCAGCGAATTCGGGGGGCGAGAGACCCAGTACTTC. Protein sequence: CASSEFGGRETQYF.

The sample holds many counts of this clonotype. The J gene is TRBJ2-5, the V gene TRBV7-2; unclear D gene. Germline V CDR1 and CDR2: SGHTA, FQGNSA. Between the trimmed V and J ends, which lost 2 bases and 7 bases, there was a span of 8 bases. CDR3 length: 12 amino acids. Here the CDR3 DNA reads TGTGCCAGCAGCTTAACGTCTAGGACCCAGTACTTC. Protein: CASSLTSRTQYF.

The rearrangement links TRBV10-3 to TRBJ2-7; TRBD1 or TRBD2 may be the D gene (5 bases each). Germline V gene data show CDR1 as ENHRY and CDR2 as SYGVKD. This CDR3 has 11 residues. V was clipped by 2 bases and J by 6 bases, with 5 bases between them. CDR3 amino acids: CAISEGGEQYF. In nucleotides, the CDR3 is TGTGCCATCAGTGAGGGGGGCGAGCAGTACTTC.

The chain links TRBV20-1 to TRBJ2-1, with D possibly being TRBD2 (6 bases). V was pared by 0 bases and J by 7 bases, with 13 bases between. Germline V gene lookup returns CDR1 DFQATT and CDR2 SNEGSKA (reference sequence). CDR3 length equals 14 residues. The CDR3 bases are TGCAGTGCTAGAGATGGTGCGGGAACGAATGAGCAGTTCTTC. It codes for CSARDGAGTNEQFF.

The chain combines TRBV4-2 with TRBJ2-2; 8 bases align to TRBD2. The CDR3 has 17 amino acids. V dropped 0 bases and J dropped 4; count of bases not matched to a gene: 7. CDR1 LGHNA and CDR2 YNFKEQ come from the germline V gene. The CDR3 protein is CASSQDAGSGGTGELFF. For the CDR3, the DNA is TGTGCCAGCAGCCAAGATGCGGGCAGCGGGGGCACCGGGGAGCTGTTTTTT.

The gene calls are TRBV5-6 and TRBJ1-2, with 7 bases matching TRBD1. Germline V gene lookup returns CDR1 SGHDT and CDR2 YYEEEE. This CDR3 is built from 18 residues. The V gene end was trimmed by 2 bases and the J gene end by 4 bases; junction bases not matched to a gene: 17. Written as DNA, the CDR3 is TGTGCCAGCAGCTTCTATATACTGACGGGGACAGATATCTATGGCTACACCTTC. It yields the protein CASSFYILTGTDIYGYTF.

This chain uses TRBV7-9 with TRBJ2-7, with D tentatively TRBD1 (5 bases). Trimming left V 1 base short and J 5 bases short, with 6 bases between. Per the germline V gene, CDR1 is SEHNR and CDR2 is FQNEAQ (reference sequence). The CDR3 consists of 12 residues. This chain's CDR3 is CASSLEQDEQYF. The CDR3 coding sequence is TGTGCCAGCAGCTTAGAACAGGACGAGCAGTACTTC.

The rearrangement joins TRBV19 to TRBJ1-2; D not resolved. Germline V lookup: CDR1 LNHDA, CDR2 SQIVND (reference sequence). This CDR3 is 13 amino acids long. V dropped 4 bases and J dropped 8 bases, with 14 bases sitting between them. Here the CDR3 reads CASSTTSHGGYTF. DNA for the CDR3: TGTGCCAGTAGTACCACAAGCCACGGAGGCTACACCTTC.

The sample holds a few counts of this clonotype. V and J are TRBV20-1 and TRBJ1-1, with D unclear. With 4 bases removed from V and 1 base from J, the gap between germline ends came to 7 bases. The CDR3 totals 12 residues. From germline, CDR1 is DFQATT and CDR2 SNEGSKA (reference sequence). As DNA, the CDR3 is TGCAGTGCTAATAGCCAGAACACTGAAGCTTTCTTT. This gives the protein CSANSQNTEAFF.

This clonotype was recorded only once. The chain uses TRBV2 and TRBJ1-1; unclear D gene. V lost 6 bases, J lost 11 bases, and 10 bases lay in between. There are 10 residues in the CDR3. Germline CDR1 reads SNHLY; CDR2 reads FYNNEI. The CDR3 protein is CASRGPEAFF. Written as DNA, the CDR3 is TGTGCCAGCAGGGGCCCCGAGGCTTTCTTT.

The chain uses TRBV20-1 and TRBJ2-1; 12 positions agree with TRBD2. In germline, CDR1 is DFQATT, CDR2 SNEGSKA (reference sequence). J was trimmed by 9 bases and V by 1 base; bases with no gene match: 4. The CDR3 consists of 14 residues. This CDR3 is CSARAGLAGFEQFF. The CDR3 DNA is TGCAGTGCTAGAGCGGGACTAGCGGGTTTTGAGCAGTTCTTC.

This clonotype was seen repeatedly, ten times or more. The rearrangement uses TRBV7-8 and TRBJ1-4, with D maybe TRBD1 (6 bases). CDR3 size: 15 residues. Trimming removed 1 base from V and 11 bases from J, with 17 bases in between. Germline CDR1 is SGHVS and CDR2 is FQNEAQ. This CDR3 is CASSLERTGAGKLFF. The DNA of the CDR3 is TGTGCCAGCAGCTTAGAAAGAACGGGGGCGGGGAAACTGTTTTTT.

DNA for the CDR3: TGTGCCAGCAGCTTAGATGGTGCAGGGGCCAACGTCCTGACTTTC. Its protein is CASSLDGAGANVLTF. The chain carries TRBV7-4 and TRBJ2-6; D remains unclear. The CDR3 spans 15 residues. V lost 1 base, J lost 4 bases, and 8 bases lay in between. Germline V CDR1 and CDR2: SGHVT, SQSDAQ.

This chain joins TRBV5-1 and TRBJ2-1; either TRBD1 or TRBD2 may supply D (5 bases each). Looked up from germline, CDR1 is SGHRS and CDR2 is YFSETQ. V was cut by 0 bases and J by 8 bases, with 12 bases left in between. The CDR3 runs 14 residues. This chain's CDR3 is CASSLGEGSDEQFF. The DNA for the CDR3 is TGCGCCAGCAGCTTGGGTGAGGGGTCGGATGAGCAGTTCTTC. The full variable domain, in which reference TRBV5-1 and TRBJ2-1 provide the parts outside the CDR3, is KAGVTQTPRYLIKTRGQQVTLSCSPISGHRSVSWYQQTPGQGLQFLFEYFSETQRNKGNFPGRFSGRQFSNSRSEMNVSTLELGDSALYLCASSLGEGSDEQFFGPGTRLTVL.